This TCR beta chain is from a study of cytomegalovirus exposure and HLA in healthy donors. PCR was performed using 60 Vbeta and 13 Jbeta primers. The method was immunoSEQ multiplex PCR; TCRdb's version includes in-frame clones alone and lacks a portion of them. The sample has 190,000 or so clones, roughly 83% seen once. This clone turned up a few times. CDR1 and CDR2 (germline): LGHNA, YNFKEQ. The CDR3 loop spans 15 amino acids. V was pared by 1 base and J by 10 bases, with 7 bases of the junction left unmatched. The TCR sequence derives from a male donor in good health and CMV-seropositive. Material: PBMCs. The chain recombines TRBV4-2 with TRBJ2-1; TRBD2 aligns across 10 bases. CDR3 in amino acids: CASSQVGLAGVEQFF. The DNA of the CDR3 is TGTGCCAGCAGCCAAGTTGGGCTAGCGGGAGTGGAGCAGTTCTTC.